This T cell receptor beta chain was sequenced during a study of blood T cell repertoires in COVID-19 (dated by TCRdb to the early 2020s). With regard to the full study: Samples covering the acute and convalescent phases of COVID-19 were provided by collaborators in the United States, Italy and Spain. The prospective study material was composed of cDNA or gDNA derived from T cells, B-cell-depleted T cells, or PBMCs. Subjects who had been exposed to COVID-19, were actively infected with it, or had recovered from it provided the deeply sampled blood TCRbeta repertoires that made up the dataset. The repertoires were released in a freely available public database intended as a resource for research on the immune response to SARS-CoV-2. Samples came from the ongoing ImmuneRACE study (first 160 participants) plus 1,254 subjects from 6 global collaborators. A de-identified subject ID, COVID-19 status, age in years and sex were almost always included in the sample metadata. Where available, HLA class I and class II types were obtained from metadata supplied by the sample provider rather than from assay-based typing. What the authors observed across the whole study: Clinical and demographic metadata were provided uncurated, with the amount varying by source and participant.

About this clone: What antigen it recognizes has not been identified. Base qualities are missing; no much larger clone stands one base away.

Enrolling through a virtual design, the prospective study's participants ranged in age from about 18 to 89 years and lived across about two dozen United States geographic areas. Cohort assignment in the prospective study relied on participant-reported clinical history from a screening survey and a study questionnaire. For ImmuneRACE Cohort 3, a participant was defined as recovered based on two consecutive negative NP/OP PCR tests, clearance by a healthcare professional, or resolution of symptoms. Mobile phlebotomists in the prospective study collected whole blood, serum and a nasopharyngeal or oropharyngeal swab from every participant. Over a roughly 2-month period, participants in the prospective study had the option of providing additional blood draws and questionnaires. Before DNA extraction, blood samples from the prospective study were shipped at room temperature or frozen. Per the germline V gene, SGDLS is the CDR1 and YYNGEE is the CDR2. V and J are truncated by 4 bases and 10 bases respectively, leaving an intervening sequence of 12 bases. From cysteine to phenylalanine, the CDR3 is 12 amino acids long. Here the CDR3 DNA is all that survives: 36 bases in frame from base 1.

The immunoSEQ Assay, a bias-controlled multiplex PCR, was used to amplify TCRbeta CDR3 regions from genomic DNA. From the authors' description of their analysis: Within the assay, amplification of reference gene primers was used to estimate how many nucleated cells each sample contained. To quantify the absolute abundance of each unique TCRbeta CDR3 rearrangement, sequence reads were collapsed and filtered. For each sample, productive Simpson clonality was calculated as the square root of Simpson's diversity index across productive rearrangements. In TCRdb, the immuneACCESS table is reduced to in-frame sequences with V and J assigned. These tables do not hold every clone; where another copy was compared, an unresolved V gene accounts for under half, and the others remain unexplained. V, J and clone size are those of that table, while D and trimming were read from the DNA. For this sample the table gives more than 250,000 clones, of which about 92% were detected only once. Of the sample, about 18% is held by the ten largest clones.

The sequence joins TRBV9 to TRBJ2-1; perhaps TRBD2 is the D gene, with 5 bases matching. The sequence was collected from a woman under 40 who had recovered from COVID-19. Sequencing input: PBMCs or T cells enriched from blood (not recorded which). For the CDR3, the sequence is CASSTSGGEQFF. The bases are TGTGCCAGCAGCACATCCGGCGGGGAGCAGTTCTTC.